This T cell receptor (beta chain) was sequenced during a study of blood T cell repertoires in COVID-19. The CDR3 loop spans 14 amino acids. Germline loops: CDR1 LNHDA, CDR2 SQIVND (reference sequence). V lost 11 bases and J lost 0, with 17 bases in between. TCRdb's table, derived via immunoSEQ multiplex PCR, lists solely in-frame clones and lacks some. The top ten hold about a quarter of the sample, which has fewer than 200,000 clones, about 87% seen once. This TCR was recovered from a man in his 60s with acute or convalescent COVID-19. The V and J genes are TRBV19 and TRBJ2-7; possibly TRBD2 for D (6 bases). The specimen was peripheral blood. The CDR3 DNA sequence: TGTGCCTCTGCGAGCGGGCGTAGCTCCTACGAGCAGTACTTC. As protein: CASASGRSSYEQYF.